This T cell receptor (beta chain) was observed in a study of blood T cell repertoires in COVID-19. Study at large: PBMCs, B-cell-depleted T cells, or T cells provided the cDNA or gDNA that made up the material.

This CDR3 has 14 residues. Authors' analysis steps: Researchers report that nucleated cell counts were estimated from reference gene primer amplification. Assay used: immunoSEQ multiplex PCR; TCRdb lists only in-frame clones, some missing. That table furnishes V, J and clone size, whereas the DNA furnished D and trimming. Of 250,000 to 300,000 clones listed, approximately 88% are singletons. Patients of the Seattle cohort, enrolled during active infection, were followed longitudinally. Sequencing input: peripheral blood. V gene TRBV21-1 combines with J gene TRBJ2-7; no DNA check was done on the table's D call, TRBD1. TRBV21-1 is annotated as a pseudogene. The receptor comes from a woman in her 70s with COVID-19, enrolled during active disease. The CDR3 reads CASRLPGQSYEQYF. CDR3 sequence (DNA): TGTGCCAGCAGACTCCCGGGACAGTCCTACGAGCAGTACTTC.